The TCR beta chain under discussion was sequenced for a study of blood T cell repertoires in COVID-19 (dated by TCRdb to about 2020). Study-level background: Samples covering the acute and convalescent phases of COVID-19 were provided by collaborators in the United States, Italy and Spain. The prospective study material was composed of cDNA or gDNA derived from T cells, B-cell-depleted T cells, or PBMCs. The dataset comprised deeply sampled blood TCRbeta repertoires from subjects exposed to, actively infected with, or recovered from COVID-19. The repertoires were released in a freely available public database meant as a resource for research on the immune response to SARS-CoV-2. Samples were obtained from the ongoing ImmuneRACE study (first 160 participants) and from 1,254 subjects provided by 6 global collaborators. The sample metadata nearly always contained a de-identified subject ID, COVID-19 status, age in years and sex. Where available, HLA class I and class II types were taken from metadata supplied by the sample provider and were not determined by assay-based typing. Overall results and qualifications from the work: The amount of clinical and demographic metadata varied by source and participant and was provided uncurated.

The germline V end is reduced by 7 bases and the J end by 7 bases; junction bases left unmatched: 8. The germline V gene gives CDR1 as MNHEY and CDR2 as SVGAGI. Spanning cysteine to phenylalanine, the CDR3 consists of 14 amino acids. This entry keeps only the CDR3 DNA: 42 bases, framed from base 1. Each collaborating institution followed its own protocols to collect whole blood in K2EDTA tubes. For TCRbeta analysis, collaborator samples were shipped as frozen whole blood, as isolated PBMCs, or as DNA extracted from either sample type. TCRbeta CDR3 regions were amplified from genomic DNA by means of the immunoSEQ Assay, a bias-controlled multiplex PCR. For the original study's pipeline: Nucleated cell counts per sample were estimated from amplification of reference gene primers within the assay. To quantify the absolute abundance of each unique TCRbeta CDR3 rearrangement, sequence reads were collapsed and filtered. For each sample, productive Simpson clonality was calculated as the square root of Simpson's diversity index over productive rearrangements. TCRdb limited this immuneACCESS table to in-frame rearrangements with V and J called. A share of clones is missing; checked studies link under half to unresolved V genes, and the rest is unexplained. V and J calls and clone size are as listed in that table; D and trimming were resolved from the DNA. The sample contains 35,000 to 45,000 clones, 70% to 90% of them found a single time. In total, the top ten clones hold roughly 5.3% of the sample.

As regards this clone: Its antigen remains unidentified. No quality values exist for individual bases; no much larger clone is one base distant.

The clonotype was recovered from a man in his forties or fifties with active COVID-19. Material: peripheral blood. The chain joins TRBV6-5 to TRBJ2-7, with 12 central nucleotides matching TRBD2. The DNA sequence follows: TGTGCCAGCAAGCTAGCGGGAGGGCCTTTAGAGCAGTACTTC. Protein translation: CASKLAGGPLEQYF.